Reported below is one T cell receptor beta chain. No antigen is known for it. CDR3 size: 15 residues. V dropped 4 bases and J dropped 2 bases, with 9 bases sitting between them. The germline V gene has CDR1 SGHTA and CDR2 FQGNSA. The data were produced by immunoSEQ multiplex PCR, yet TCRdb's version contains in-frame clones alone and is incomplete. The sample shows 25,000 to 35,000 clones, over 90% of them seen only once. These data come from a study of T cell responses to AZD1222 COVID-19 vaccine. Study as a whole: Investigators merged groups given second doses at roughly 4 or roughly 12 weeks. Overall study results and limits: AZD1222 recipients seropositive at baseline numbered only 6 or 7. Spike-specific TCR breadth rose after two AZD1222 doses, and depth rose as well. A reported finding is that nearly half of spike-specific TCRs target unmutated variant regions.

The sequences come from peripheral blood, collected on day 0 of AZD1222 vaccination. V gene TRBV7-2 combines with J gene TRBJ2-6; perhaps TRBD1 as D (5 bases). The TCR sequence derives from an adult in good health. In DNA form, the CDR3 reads TGTGCCAGCAGCTCCCCCAGGGCTGGGGCCAACGTCCTGACTTTC. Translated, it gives CASSSPRAGANVLTF.